The rows below give T cell receptor beta chains drawn from one sample of a study of T cell responses to AZD1222 COVID-19 vaccine. Profiled with immunoSEQ multiplex PCR; TCRdb holds only in-frame clones, not every one. The data contain over 150,000 clones, over 75% of them singletons. The source material was peripheral blood, sampled 28 days after the second AZD1222 dose. These TCRs come from an adult who received the AZD1222 COVID-19 vaccine. CDR3s include the opening cysteine and the closing phenylalanine or tryptophan. Fields, in order: CDR3 protein, CDR3 DNA, D gene, V gene, clone size, J gene. A D gene is named only where the DNA matches it firmly. Rows give clone size only sometimes, using once, few, many, or a class for an expanded clone.

CDR3 protein: CACSLGEDYGYTF; CDR3 DNA: TGTGCCTGTTCCCTGGGGGAGGACTATGGCTACACCTTC; D gene: NA; V gene: TRBV30; clone size: NA; J gene: TRBJ1-2
CDR3 protein: CASTKMDRGLNEQFF; CDR3 DNA: TGTGCCAGCACGAAAATGGACAGGGGGCTGAATGAGCAGTTCTTC; D gene: TRBD1; V gene: TRBV3-1/TRBV3-2; clone size: NA; J gene: TRBJ2-1
CDR3 protein: CASSSGRNTEAFF; CDR3 DNA: TGTGCCAGTAGTAGTGGCAGGAACACTGAAGCTTTCTTT; D gene: NA; V gene: TRBV19; clone size: NA; J gene: TRBJ1-1
CDR3 protein: CASSAPGAGLETQYF; CDR3 DNA: TGTGCCAGCAGTGCCCCCGGGGCTGGTCTAGAGACCCAGTACTTC; D gene: NA; V gene: TRBV2; clone size: NA; J gene: TRBJ2-5
CDR3 protein: CASSSITGGHTEAFF; CDR3 DNA: TGTGCCAGCAGCTCAATCACAGGGGGGCACACTGAAGCTTTCTTT; D gene: TRBD1; V gene: TRBV5-5; clone size: NA; J gene: TRBJ1-1
CDR3 protein: CTRRATSRSLEQFF; CDR3 DNA: TGCACCCGCCGGGCGACTAGCCGCTCCTTGGAGCAGTTCTTC; D gene: NA; V gene: TRBV1; clone size: NA; J gene: TRBJ2-1
CDR3 protein: CASSLEDGSYQPQHF; CDR3 DNA: TGTGCCAGCAGCTTAGAGGACGGAAGTTATCAGCCCCAGCATTTT; D gene: NA; V gene: TRBV11-2; clone size: NA; J gene: TRBJ1-5
CDR3 protein: CASSLYSRKAGTYNEQFF; CDR3 DNA: TGTGCCAGCAGCTTATATAGCAGGAAGGCAGGAACCTACAATGAGCAGTTCTTC; D gene: NA; V gene: TRBV7-6; clone size: NA; J gene: TRBJ2-1
CDR3 protein: CASSRGQDNSPLHF; CDR3 DNA: TGTGCCAGCAGCCGAGGACAGGATAATTCACCCCTCCACTTT; D gene: TRBD1; V gene: TRBV3-1/TRBV3-2; clone size: NA; J gene: TRBJ1-6
CDR3 protein: CASSLYHRSYNEQFF; CDR3 DNA: TGTGCCAGCAGCTTATACCACCGCTCCTACAATGAGCAGTTCTTC; D gene: NA; V gene: TRBV7-2; clone size: NA; J gene: TRBJ2-1
CDR3 protein: CASSLLRDRHYEQYF; CDR3 DNA: TGTGCCAGCAGCCTCCTTAGGGACAGACACTACGAGCAGTACTTC; D gene: TRBD1; V gene: TRBV14; clone size: NA; J gene: TRBJ2-7
CDR3 protein: CASSQESGGLVSYGYTF; CDR3 DNA: TGCGCCAGCAGCCAAGAGTCGGGGGGTCTGGTCAGCTATGGCTACACCTTC; D gene: NA; V gene: TRBV4-1; clone size: NA; J gene: TRBJ1-2
CDR3 protein: CASERTEAFF; CDR3 DNA: TGTGCCAGTGAACGCACTGAAGCTTTCTTT; D gene: NA; V gene: TRBV28; clone size: NA; J gene: TRBJ1-1
CDR3 protein: CASSLSNVGSYEQYF; CDR3 DNA: TGTGCCAGCAGTTTATCGAATGTCGGGTCTTACGAGCAGTACTTC; D gene: NA; V gene: TRBV27; clone size: NA; J gene: TRBJ2-7
CDR3 protein: CSALETEAFF; CDR3 DNA: TGCAGCGCCTTGGAAACTGAAGCTTTCTTT; D gene: NA; V gene: TRBV29-1; clone size: NA; J gene: TRBJ1-1
CDR3 protein: CASSPTTLGIQPQHF; CDR3 DNA: TGTGCCAGTAGCCCCACAACGCTAGGGATTCAGCCCCAGCATTTT; D gene: NA; V gene: TRBV19; clone size: NA; J gene: TRBJ1-5
CDR3 protein: CASSESGAGTYGYTF; CDR3 DNA: TGTGCCAGCAGTGAATCAGGCGCCGGGACCTATGGCTACACCTTC; D gene: NA; V gene: TRBV25-1; clone size: NA; J gene: TRBJ1-2
CDR3 protein: CASSLGGSDSPLHF; CDR3 DNA: TGTGCCAGCAGCCTCGGGGGGTCGGATTCACCCCTCCACTTT; D gene: NA; V gene: TRBV14; clone size: NA; J gene: TRBJ1-6
CDR3 protein: CASSHRTGEGEQYF; CDR3 DNA: TGTGCCAGCAGCCATCGCACAGGGGAAGGCGAGCAGTACTTC; D gene: TRBD1; V gene: TRBV14; clone size: NA; J gene: TRBJ2-7
CDR3 protein: CASSEAGGIRGYTF; CDR3 DNA: TGTGCCAGCAGTGAAGCGGGGGGAATAAGGGGCTACACCTTC; D gene: NA; V gene: TRBV6-1; clone size: NA; J gene: TRBJ1-2
CDR3 protein: CASSITGRTDTQYF; CDR3 DNA: TGTGCCAGCAGTATTACAGGGCGCACAGATACGCAGTATTTT; D gene: NA; V gene: TRBV2; clone size: NA; J gene: TRBJ2-3
CDR3 protein: CASSGRDRSYEQYF; CDR3 DNA: TGCGCCAGCAGCGGCCGGGACAGGTCCTACGAGCAGTACTTC; D gene: TRBD1; V gene: TRBV5-1; clone size: NA; J gene: TRBJ2-7
CDR3 protein: CASSQTAAPYGYTF; CDR3 DNA: TGCGCCAGCAGCCAGACGGCAGCTCCCTATGGCTACACCTTC; D gene: NA; V gene: TRBV4-3; clone size: NA; J gene: TRBJ1-2
CDR3 protein: CASSLAPTEMNTEAFF; CDR3 DNA: TGTGCCAGCAGCTTGGCCCCCACAGAGATGAACACTGAAGCTTTCTTT; D gene: NA; V gene: TRBV5-6; clone size: NA; J gene: TRBJ1-1
CDR3 protein: CASSLHKGSTDTQYF; CDR3 DNA: TGTGCCAGCAGCCTCCATAAGGGTAGCACAGATACGCAGTATTTT; D gene: NA; V gene: TRBV13; clone size: NA; J gene: TRBJ2-3
CDR3 protein: CASTPMTGGELFF; CDR3 DNA: TGTGCCAGCACCCCAATGACAGGAGGGGAGCTGTTTTTT; D gene: NA; V gene: TRBV7-2; clone size: NA; J gene: TRBJ2-2
CDR3 protein: CASSPQRQGTEKLFF; CDR3 DNA: TGTGCCAGCAGCCCTCAGAGACAGGGGACTGAAAAACTGTTTTTT; D gene: TRBD1; V gene: TRBV7-2; clone size: NA; J gene: TRBJ1-4
CDR3 protein: CASSEMAEDSPLHF; CDR3 DNA: TGTGCCAGCAGTGAAATGGCGGAGGATTCACCCCTCCACTTT; D gene: NA; V gene: TRBV6-1; clone size: NA; J gene: TRBJ1-6
CDR3 protein: CASSPRQVLSEKLFF; CDR3 DNA: TGTGCCAGCAGTCCCCGACAGGTTTTAAGTGAAAAACTGTTTTTT; D gene: NA; V gene: TRBV27; clone size: NA; J gene: TRBJ1-4
CDR3 protein: CASRGQGRGFKYEQYF; CDR3 DNA: TGTGCCAGCAGAGGACAGGGGCGCGGGTTTAAGTACGAGCAGTACTTC; D gene: TRBD1; V gene: TRBV27; clone size: NA; J gene: TRBJ2-7
CDR3 protein: CASSLTNGQPSEAFF; CDR3 DNA: TGCGCCAGCAGCTTGACCAATGGACAGCCTTCAGAAGCTTTCTTT; D gene: NA; V gene: TRBV5-1; clone size: NA; J gene: TRBJ1-1
CDR3 protein: CASSLDLYTGELFF; CDR3 DNA: TGTGCCAGCAGCTTGGACCTTTACACCGGGGAGCTGTTTTTT; D gene: NA; V gene: TRBV27; clone size: NA; J gene: TRBJ2-2
CDR3 protein: CASSQGRTGAYEQYF; CDR3 DNA: TGTGCCAGCAGCCAAGGCCGGACAGGGGCCTACGAGCAGTACTTC; D gene: TRBD1; V gene: TRBV3-1/TRBV3-2; clone size: NA; J gene: TRBJ2-7
CDR3 protein: CASSDTNTGELFF; CDR3 DNA: TGCGCCAGCAGTGATACGAACACCGGGGAGCTGTTTTTT; D gene: NA; V gene: TRBV10-1; clone size: NA; J gene: TRBJ2-2
CDR3 protein: CASSLAGDWVHVLTF; CDR3 DNA: TGTGCCAGCAGCTTGGCGGGGGACTGGGTCCACGTCCTGACTTTC; D gene: NA; V gene: TRBV5-5; clone size: NA; J gene: TRBJ2-6
CDR3 protein: CAYTRGGTEAFF; CDR3 DNA: TGTGCCTACACCAGGGGAGGGACTGAAGCTTTCTTT; D gene: NA; V gene: TRBV30; clone size: NA; J gene: TRBJ1-1
CDR3 protein: CASSHGSNEQFF; CDR3 DNA: TGTGCCAGCAGCCATGGAAGCAATGAGCAGTTCTTC; D gene: NA; V gene: TRBV7-2; clone size: NA; J gene: TRBJ2-1
CDR3 protein: CASSQDQRREVPSNYGYTF; CDR3 DNA: TGCGCCAGCAGCCAAGATCAGAGGCGAGAGGTCCCATCTAACTATGGCTACACCTTC; D gene: NA; V gene: TRBV4-3; clone size: NA; J gene: TRBJ1-2
CDR3 protein: CASSKTPGRSNYGYTF; CDR3 DNA: TGTGCCAGCAGCAAAACACCGGGACGCTCCAACTATGGCTACACCTTC; D gene: NA; V gene: TRBV7-2; clone size: NA; J gene: TRBJ1-2
CDR3 protein: CASSYSVDMNTEAFF; CDR3 DNA: TGTGCCAGCAGTTACTCGGTGGACATGAACACTGAAGCTTTCTTT; D gene: NA; V gene: TRBV6-6; clone size: NA; J gene: TRBJ1-1
CDR3 protein: CASSLQLGNYGYTF; CDR3 DNA: TGTGCCAGCAGCTTACAGCTGGGGAACTATGGCTACACCTTC; D gene: NA; V gene: TRBV9; clone size: NA; J gene: TRBJ1-2
CDR3 protein: CSASGGAYNSPLHF; CDR3 DNA: TGCAGTGCTAGTGGGGGGGCCTATAATTCACCCCTCCACTTT; D gene: NA; V gene: TRBV20-1; clone size: once; J gene: TRBJ1-6
CDR3 protein: CASSQAQGQDQPQHF; CDR3 DNA: TGCGCCAGCAGCCAAGCCCAGGGACAAGATCAGCCCCAGCATTTT; D gene: NA; V gene: TRBV4-1; clone size: NA; J gene: TRBJ1-5
CDR3 protein: CASSTGQGPNEKLFF; CDR3 DNA: TGCGCCAGCAGCACCGGACAGGGCCCTAATGAAAAACTGTTTTTT; D gene: TRBD1; V gene: TRBV5-1; clone size: NA; J gene: TRBJ1-4
CDR3 protein: CAWSVRRVAITNEKLFF; CDR3 DNA: TGTGCCTGGAGTGTACGACGGGTGGCAATAACTAATGAAAAACTGTTTTTT; D gene: NA; V gene: TRBV30; clone size: NA; J gene: TRBJ1-4
CDR3 protein: CASSGGGYGYTF; CDR3 DNA: TGTGCCAGCAGCGGAGGGGGCTATGGCTACACCTTC; D gene: NA; V gene: TRBV9; clone size: once; J gene: TRBJ1-2
CDR3 protein: CASSLANNEQFF; CDR3 DNA: TGTGCCAGCAGCTTAGCAAACAATGAGCAGTTCTTC; D gene: NA; V gene: TRBV7-3; clone size: NA; J gene: TRBJ2-1
CDR3 protein: CASSSDVSGYTF; CDR3 DNA: TGCGCCAGCAGCTCGGATGTCAGTGGCTACACCTTC; D gene: NA; V gene: TRBV5-1; clone size: once; J gene: TRBJ1-2
CDR3 protein: CASSPQSATEAFF; CDR3 DNA: TGTGCCAGCAGCCCGCAATCGGCCACTGAAGCTTTCTTT; D gene: NA; V gene: TRBV5-5; clone size: once; J gene: TRBJ1-1
CDR3 protein: CASSLGGLNTEAFF; CDR3 DNA: TGCGCCAGCAGCTTGGGGGGACTGAACACTGAAGCTTTCTTT; D gene: NA; V gene: TRBV5-1; clone size: NA; J gene: TRBJ1-1
CDR3 protein: CAWTVHSGNTIYF; CDR3 DNA: TGTGCCTGGACAGTTCACTCTGGAAACACCATATATTTT; D gene: NA; V gene: TRBV30; clone size: NA; J gene: TRBJ1-3
CDR3 protein: CAWSVHGGIASYGYTF; CDR3 DNA: TGTGCCTGGAGTGTACACGGGGGAATTGCAAGCTATGGCTACACCTTC; D gene: NA; V gene: TRBV30; clone size: NA; J gene: TRBJ1-2
CDR3 protein: CASSYDSKGGAFF; CDR3 DNA: TGTGCCAGCAGTTACGACAGTAAGGGAGGAGCTTTCTTT; D gene: NA; V gene: TRBV6-5; clone size: few; J gene: TRBJ1-1
CDR3 protein: CASGQVGGNQPQHF; CDR3 DNA: TGTGCTAGTGGACAGGTGGGGGGGAATCAGCCCCAGCATTTT; D gene: NA; V gene: TRBV12-5; clone size: NA; J gene: TRBJ1-5
CDR3 protein: CSVELGTISEAFF; CDR3 DNA: TGCAGCGTTGAATTGGGGACAATTTCTGAAGCTTTCTTT; D gene: NA; V gene: TRBV29-1; clone size: NA; J gene: TRBJ1-1
CDR3 protein: CARRDRVYHEQYF; CDR3 DNA: TGTGCCAGACGGGACAGAGTATACCACGAGCAGTACTTC; D gene: TRBD1; V gene: TRBV27; clone size: NA; J gene: TRBJ2-7